This T cell receptor (beta chain) emerged from a study of cytomegalovirus exposure and HLA in healthy donors. Notes on the study in general: Within an earlier analysis, most TCR beta V segments proved productive either about 90% or about 30% of the time.

CDR3 length: 13 amino acids. From germline, CDR1 is SGHTA and CDR2 FQGTGA. Deletions cut 3 bases from V and 3 bases from J, with 8 bases between. This clone was recorded once. Its specificity is not known. It was with 60 Vbeta and 13 Jbeta primers that the PCR ran. Authors' processing steps: In a later analysis, 75 million to 85 million unique TCR beta chains included roughly 11 million shared by two or more donors. This table comes from immunoSEQ multiplex PCR, and its TCRdb copy is limited to in-frame clones, with some not included. V and J calls and clone size are given by that table; D and trimming were obtained from the DNA. The table includes 110,000 or so clones, 7% to 9.5% detected once.

The rearrangement joins TRBV7-3 to TRBJ1-1; unclear D gene. Material for sequencing was PBMCs. This receptor was identified in a woman aged 35 to 49 in good health and CMV-seropositive. Here the CDR3 reads CASSFLSDTEAFF. DNA of the CDR3: TGTGCCAGCAGCTTTCTAAGCGACACTGAAGCTTTCTTT.